The rows below give T cell receptor beta chains drawn from one sample of a study of STAT3 mutations in large granular lymphocyte leukemia. Clones were read by immunoSEQ multiplex PCR, and TCRdb kept only the in-frame ones, dropping some. The sample holds roughly 40,000 clones; roughly 88% are singletons and the top ten take 0.4% to 0.55%. Sequencing used PBMCs. The receptors derive from a human donor with T large granular lymphocyte leukemia. Some clones in this sample may be carry-over from other donors' samples. CDR3s include the opening cysteine and the closing phenylalanine or tryptophan. D genes are given only for firm matches. The size entry is marked missing in some rows and otherwise reads once, few, many or a size class.

TGCAGTGCAAGACAGGGTCAGCCCCAGCATTTT	CSARQGQPQHF	TRBJ1-5	TRBD1	TRBV20-1	NA
TGCAGCGTTGACCTGGGAAGCACTGAAGCTTTCTTT	CSVDLGSTEAFF	TRBJ1-1	NA	TRBV29-1	few
TGTGCCAGCAGTTGGGGGAGAGCGGGGGACCAGCCCCAGCATTTT	CASSWGRAGDQPQHF	TRBJ1-5	NA	TRBV28	NA
TGTGCCAGACCGGGACAGGGGGCAGATACGCAGTATTTT	CARPGQGADTQYF	TRBJ2-3	TRBD1	TRBV27	once
TGTGCCAGCAGTTACACCACCGGGACAGGGAATGAAAAACTGTTTTTT	CASSYTTGTGNEKLFF	TRBJ1-4	TRBD1	TRBV6-6	NA
TGTGCCAGCAGTTTCGAACGGGGCCGTAGCAATCAGCCCCAGCATTTT	CASSFERGRSNQPQHF	TRBJ1-5	NA	TRBV28	NA
TGCGCCAGCAGCATACCCGGGACAGGGGGTTTTGGTGAGCAGTTCTTC	CASSIPGTGGFGEQFF	TRBJ2-1	TRBD1	TRBV5-1	NA
TGTGCCAGCAGTGGGTGGGGAGGCCCAACTAATGAAAAACTGTTTTTT	CASSGWGGPTNEKLFF	TRBJ1-4	NA	TRBV2	NA
TGTGCCAGTAGTCTCCTGGGAGATCAGCCCCAGCATTTT	CASSLLGDQPQHF	TRBJ1-5	NA	TRBV19	once
TGTGCCAGCAGCAAGGTTTCTCCCTGCGAGGCGCAGTTCTTC	CASSKVSPCEAQFF	TRBJ2-1	NA	TRBV21-1	NA
TGTGCCAGCAGTGAAGGTCAGCTCAAGGCGTTCTTC	CASSEGQLKAFF	TRBJ2-1	NA	TRBV2	few
TGTGCCAGCAGGTTAGGGAGTCACAATGAGCAGTTCTTC	CASRLGSHNEQFF	TRBJ2-1	NA	TRBV11-2	NA
TGTGCCAGCAGCTTGTTGTCGGGACACACAAACTATGGCTACACCTTC	CASSLLSGHTNYGYTF	TRBJ1-2	NA	TRBV5-5	NA
TGTGCCAGCAGCTCTCCGGGACAGGGATGGGGGGCTGAAGCTTTCTTT	CASSSPGQGWGAEAFF	TRBJ1-1	TRBD1	TRBV7-9	NA
TGCGCCAGCAGCCAAGACCGGGTTAGGAATTCACCCCTCCACTTT	CASSQDRVRNSPLHF	TRBJ1-6	NA	TRBV4-1	few
TGTGCCAGCAGCTTAGGGGACTATGGCTACACCTTC	CASSLGDYGYTF	TRBJ1-2	NA	TRBV13	NA
TGTGCCAGCTCAACCTCCGGGACAGCGAACACCGGGGAGCTGTTTTTT	CASSTSGTANTGELFF	TRBJ2-2	TRBD1	TRBV18	NA
TGCGCCAGCAGCCGGACTCAGGGAGGCTACACCTTC	CASSRTQGGYTF	TRBJ1-2	NA	TRBV4-3	NA
TGTGCCAGCAGCTTGGGTCTAGCGGGGGGCCTTGGTGTCTTGGAGGGGCAGTTCTTC	CASSLGLAGGLGVLEGQFF	TRBJ2-1	TRBD2	TRBV5-4	NA
TGCGCCAGCAGCCGAGCTGAAGCTTTCTTT	CASSRAEAFF	TRBJ1-1	NA	TRBV5-1	NA
TGTGCCAGCAGCTCACTAGCGGGGGGGCCTGAGACAGATACGCAGTATTTT	CASSSLAGGPETDTQYF	TRBJ2-3	TRBD2	TRBV7-9	NA
TGTGCCAGCAGTTCCTCCCGAGAGACACCCCTCCACTTT	CASSSSRETPLHF	TRBJ1-6	NA	TRBV6-6	few
TGTGCCAGTAGTAGGGGACTTAGAAATCAGCCCCAGCATTTT	CASSRGLRNQPQHF	TRBJ1-5	NA	TRBV19	NA
TGTGCCTGGAGTGTCCATAATGAAAAACTGTTTTTT	CAWSVHNEKLFF	TRBJ1-4	NA	TRBV30	NA
TGTGCCAGCAGCCTAAGTTCTAGCGGTTCCTACGAGCAGTACTTC	CASSLSSSGSYEQYF	TRBJ2-7	TRBD2	TRBV7-9	NA
TGTGCCAGTAGTCCCTTCCGGGCCCGGGGCACAGATACGCAGTATTTT	CASSPFRARGTDTQYF	TRBJ2-3	NA	TRBV19	NA
TGTGCCAGCAGCTTAGTCAGGGGGGCAGGCTATGGCTACACCTTC	CASSLVRGAGYGYTF	TRBJ1-2	TRBD1	TRBV7-2	NA
TGTGCCAGCAGCTTGTGGGGACAGGGAACTTCTCAGCCCCAGCATTTT	CASSLWGQGTSQPQHF	TRBJ1-5	TRBD1	TRBV7-2	NA
TGTGCCAGCAGCCAAGGGACAGGATATGGCTACACCTTC	CASSQGTGYGYTF	TRBJ1-2	TRBD1	TRBV7-8	NA
TGTGCCAGCAGTGGGGGACTAGCGCTCGGAATACCTTACAATGAGCAGTTCTTC	CASSGGLALGIPYNEQFF	TRBJ2-1	TRBD2	TRBV5-8	NA
TGCAGCGTCGCTCACAGTGAAAAACTGTTTTTT	CSVAHSEKLFF	TRBJ1-4	NA	TRBV29-1	NA
TGTGCCAGCAGCTTAGGGACAGGTCGGGACGGGGAGCTGTTTTTT	CASSLGTGRDGELFF	TRBJ2-2	TRBD1	TRBV11-3	once
TGCGCCAGCCGCAGGGACAGGGGCAACTATGGCTACACCTTC	CASRRDRGNYGYTF	TRBJ1-2	TRBD1	TRBV5-1	NA
TGTGCCAGCAGCTTACCTGGAGGGATAGGGACTGAAGCTTTCTTT	CASSLPGGIGTEAFF	TRBJ1-1	NA	TRBV7-8	NA
TGTGCCAGCAACGCAGGGGGATCACCCCTCCACTTT	CASNAGGSPLHF	TRBJ1-6	TRBD1	TRBV28	few
TGTGCCTGGAGTGTACTGTGGAGAACCGAGGAGACCCAGTACTTC	CAWSVLWRTEETQYF	TRBJ2-5	NA	TRBV30	NA
TGTGCCAGCGTGTCCGGTGGAAACACCATATATTTT	CASVSGGNTIYF	TRBJ1-3	NA	TRBV2	NA
TGTGCCAGCAGTTTATCTAGGGTCCATGAGCAGTTCTTC	CASSLSRVHEQFF	TRBJ2-1	NA	TRBV28	NA
TGTGCCAGTAGCAAACTAGCTCTCCAGGAGACCCAGTACTTC	CASSKLALQETQYF	TRBJ2-5	NA	TRBV19	NA
TGTGCCAGCAGCCCCCTGGGGCGGGGGGTGACTAGCACAGATACGCAGTATTTT	CASSPLGRGVTSTDTQYF	TRBJ2-3	TRBD2	TRBV5-4	NA
TGTGCCAGCAGTAGGCCACAGGGATCAGATACGCAGTATTTT	CASSRPQGSDTQYF	TRBJ2-3	NA	TRBV6-5	NA
TGTGCCATCAGCTCGAGGGGGCTAGAGGGCAATCAGCCCCAGCATTTT	CAISSRGLEGNQPQHF	TRBJ1-5	TRBD1	TRBV10-3	NA
TGTGCCAGCAGCCCGAGGTGGGTCACCGGGGAGCTGTTTTTT	CASSPRWVTGELFF	TRBJ2-2	NA	TRBV7-2	NA
TGCGCCAGCGCGACAGACTCTGGGGCCAACGTCCTGACTTTC	CASATDSGANVLTF	TRBJ2-6	NA	TRBV5-1	NA
TGTGCCAGTAGTACTCTCGCGGGGAGGAACACCGGGGAGCTGTTTTTT	CASSTLAGRNTGELFF	TRBJ2-2	NA	TRBV19	NA
TGTGCCAGCAGATCCCGGACAGTAAACTATGGCTACACCTTC	CASRSRTVNYGYTF	TRBJ1-2	NA	TRBV6-5	NA
TGTGCCAGCAGCTTGGAAGGTCCCCGTAGACTTACGCAGTATTTT	CASSLEGPRRLTQYF	TRBJ2-3	NA	TRBV5-4	NA
TGTGCCAGCAGCGTAGGATTAACGGGGGGCAGGGATGAGCAGTTCTTC	CASSVGLTGGRDEQFF	TRBJ2-1	NA	TRBV9	NA
TGCGCCAGCAGCCCAGGAAACGCTAATAATGAAAAACTGTTTTTT	CASSPGNANNEKLFF	TRBJ1-4	NA	TRBV4-3	NA
TGCGCCAGCAGCTTGGGAGGGAATGGCTACACCTTC	CASSLGGNGYTF	TRBJ1-2	NA	TRBV5-1	NA
TGTGCCAGCAGTTCCCCTGGGGAGCCCAACTATGGCTACACCTTC	CASSSPGEPNYGYTF	TRBJ1-2	NA	TRBV6-5	NA
TGTGCCAGCAAAGGGGGCTATGGCTACACCTTC	CASKGGYGYTF	TRBJ1-2	NA	TRBV28	NA
TGTGCCAGCAGTAAGGACAATTTCTATGGCTACACCTTC	CASSKDNFYGYTF	TRBJ1-2	NA	TRBV28	once
TGTGCCTGGACAGCTCCTCTCAAAACTGAAGCTTTCTTT	CAWTAPLKTEAFF	TRBJ1-1	NA	TRBV30	once
TGTGCCAGCTCACCAGGAGGAGGGGCCGGGGAGCTGTTTTTT	CASSPGGGAGELFF	TRBJ2-2	NA	TRBV18	NA